The entry that follows covers one T cell receptor beta chain sequence. CDR1 LNHDA and CDR2 SQIVND come from the germline V gene (reference sequence). Germline trimming cut 4 bases from V and 3 bases from J; bases unmatched to any gene: 3. This CDR3 is 15 amino acids long. Here immunoSEQ multiplex PCR was the method, and the copy in TCRdb shows in-frame clones only, minus some. The table shows about 180,000 clones, with 85% to 95% occurring only once. This entry is derived from a study of T cell responses to AZD1222 COVID-19 vaccine. Here the sequenced sample was peripheral blood, taken 28 days after the second dose of the MenACWY control vaccine. The chain employs TRBV19 and TRBJ1-2; 12 nucleotides agree with TRBD1. The clonotype was recovered from an adult who received the MenACWY meningococcal vaccine as a control. This CDR3 reads CASSTGTGGYYGYTF. CDR3 DNA: TGTGCCAGTAGTACCGGGACAGGGGGCTACTATGGCTACACCTTC.